Listed below are T cell receptor beta chains from one sample, sequenced in a study of beta chain features in type 1 diabetes. Libraries were prepared by immunoSEQ multiplex PCR; TCRdb keeps only in-frame clonotypes and omits some of them. Among about 360,000 clones, around 13% were seen once, and the ten largest hold around 0.015%. The sample consisted of naive CD4+ T cells from blood. The receptors here all came from a man aged 18 to 35 in good health. Each CDR3 is given without its conserved first and last residue.

TRBV30	TRBJ2-6	ASPAGGRTGANVLT
TRBV28	TRBJ2-2	ATLTGGNTGELF
TRBV6-5	TRBJ1-2	ASSYSEAGEYGYT
TRBV7-9	TRBJ1-5	ASSGRGGRDNQPQH
TRBV7-2	TRBJ2-7	ASSHLGAGGYEQY
TRBV6-1	TRBJ1-1	ASSEVTARNTEAF
TRBV6-1	TRBJ1-1	ASRTGPTEAF
TRBV7-2	TRBJ2-3	ASSLVAGGGVISTDTQY
TRBV10-3	TRBJ1-1	ATEQGMNTEAF
TRBV18	TRBJ1-1	ASSPRTMNTEAF
TRBV30	TRBJ2-2	AWKRDRGYGELF
TRBV11-2	TRBJ1-6	ASSWVERSPLH
TRBV9	TRBJ2-2	ASSVAPTGELF
TRBV19	TRBJ2-3	ASSIFYPPMEDTQY
TRBV2	TRBJ2-2	AGYASGRDTGELF
TRBV30	TRBJ2-7	AWSVPGQGPYEQY
TRBV7-2	TRBJ2-7	ASSLDRLAGGSYEQY
TRBV15	TRBJ1-5	ATSRGDSYSNQPQH
TRBV19	TRBJ1-2	ASSILAGGFGYT
TRBV5-5	TRBJ1-6	ASSLPTANSPLH
TRBV18	TRBJ1-1	ASSPFVGLDTEAF
TRBV29-1	TRBJ1-4	SARESEKLF
TRBV5-4	TRBJ2-1	ASSFRGVGQF